Presented here are 18 T cell receptor beta chains from one specimen sequenced in a study of OX40 agonist ivuxolimab in advanced cancers. Repertoires were generated with immunoSEQ multiplex PCR, while TCRdb's copy carries only in-frame clones and drops some. The table lists approximately 79,000 clones, around 92% of them singletons, with roughly 9% in the top ten. The source material was CD4+ or CD8+ T cells sorted from blood, sampled in a trial of the OX40 agonist ivuxolimab. These TCRs come from an adult with an advanced solid tumor such as melanoma, head and neck, liver or kidney cancer.

The chain has TRBV7-9 and TRBJ2-1; 7 positions agree with TRBD1. After removal of 5 bases from V and 4 bases from J, the junction contained 8 bases not matched to a gene. The germline V gene has CDR1 SEHNR and CDR2 FQNEAQ (reference sequence). The CDR3 has 15 residues. CDR3 region: CASSPGTAIYNEQFF. CDR3 bases: TGTGCCAGCAGCCCCGGGACAGCGATATACAATGAGCAGTTCTTC.

In the case of this clone: This clone may be a read error of a much larger clone one base away. The V call is TRBV7-9, the J call TRBJ2-3; unclear D gene. The CDR3 has 12 residues. Germline loops: CDR1 SEHNR, CDR2 FQNEAQ (reference sequence). Trimming took 3 bases from V and 1 from J, leaving 2 bases between them. CDR3 region: CASSFGTDTQYF. The CDR3 DNA follows: TGTGCCAGCAGCTTTGGCACAGATACGCAGTATTTT.

This clone was recorded a few times. V is TRBV27 and J is TRBJ2-3; tentative D call: TRBD2 (5 bases). The CDR3 consists of 14 residues. Germline CDR1 MNHEY, CDR2 SMNVEV (reference sequence). Trimming took off 10 bases at V and 0 bases at J, with 14 bases between the two ends. The CDR3 DNA reads TGTGCCACATACCACGGGGATAGCACAGATACGCAGTATTTT. Translating it yields CATYHGDSTDTQYF.

A single count supports this clone. The chain links TRBV5-5 to TRBJ1-2, with D hard to call. Trimming took 3 bases from V and 0 from J, leaving 6 bases between them. Germline loops: CDR1 SGHKS, CDR2 YYEKEE (reference sequence). This CDR3 comprises 13 residues. The CDR3: CASSSSANYGYTF. CDR3 DNA sequence: TGTGCCAGCAGCTCCTCAGCTAACTATGGCTACACCTTC. Full variable domain (outside the CDR3, taken from reference TRBV5-5 and TRBJ1-2): DAGVTQSPTHLIKTRGQQVTLRCSPISGHKSVSWYQQVLGQGPQFIFQYYEKEERGRGNFPDRFSARQFPNYSSELNVNALLLGDSALYLCASSSSANYGYTFGSGTRLTVV.

This chain connects TRBV5-4 to TRBJ2-1; TRBD2 matches at 7 bases. Germline V gene data show CDR1 as SGHNT and CDR2 as YYREEE (reference sequence). The V segment lost 0 bases and the J segment 9 bases; nucleotides outside the gene matches: 0. The CDR3 is made up of 12 amino acids. In DNA, the CDR3 is TGTGCCAGCAGCTTGGGCGGGGGTGAGCAGTTCTTC. Amino acids: CASSLGGGEQFF.

The rearrangement uses TRBV5-6 and TRBJ2-1; tentative D call: TRBD2 (6 bases). Deletions cut 5 bases from V and 8 bases from J, with 17 bases between. The CDR3 runs 14 residues. Germline V gene lookup returns CDR1 SGHDT and CDR2 YYEEEE. This CDR3 is CASSLTSTGYEQFF. The CDR3 DNA follows: TGTGCCAGCAGTCTGACTAGTACGGGCTATGAGCAGTTCTTC.

The chain carries TRBV4-2 and TRBJ1-3, with D unresolved. Germline assignment: CDR1 LGHNA and CDR2 YNFKEQ. This CDR3 is 15 amino acids long. The V end was cut by 0 bases, the J end by 0 bases, with 6 bases between. The CDR3 DNA sequence: TGTGCCAGCAGCCAAGACCAGAGCTCTGGAAACACCATATATTTT. This sequence encodes CASSQDQSSGNTIYF.

The chain links TRBV9 to TRBJ2-7, with D uncertain. V was shortened by 0 bases and J by 3 bases, with 10 bases between the two germline ends. The CDR3 spans 14 residues. Germline assignment: CDR1 SGDLS and CDR2 YYNGEE. The CDR3 is CASSVGDGFYEQYF. The CDR3 DNA follows: TGTGCCAGCAGCGTAGGTGACGGATTCTACGAGCAGTACTTC.

Details on this clone: One end of the junction varies from germline; a read error may be responsible. The DNA of the CDR3 is TGTGCCAGCAGCTTTGCTACAGCCTACGAGCAGTGCTTC. Translating it yields CASSFATAYEQCF. V and J are TRBV5-4 and TRBJ2-7, with D unresolved. The CDR3 has 13 amino acids. Germline CDR1 reads SGHNT; CDR2 reads YYREEE (reference sequence).

The chain joins TRBV19 to TRBJ1-2; TRBD1 is a possible D gene (6 bases). The V gene lost 3 bases and the J gene lost 5 bases, with 13 bases spanning the gap. The CDR3 has 14 residues. The V gene's germline CDR1 is LNHDA and CDR2 SQIVND (reference sequence). CDR3 sequence (DNA): TGTGCCAGTAGTATCCTGCAGGGGCATTATGGCTACACCTTC. Encoded protein: CASSILQGHYGYTF.

The chain links TRBV13 to TRBJ2-7, with D possibly called TRBD1 or TRBD2 (5 bases each). V was trimmed by 4 bases and J by 4 bases, leaving 14 bases between them. This CDR3 region has 14 residues. Germline lookup yields CDR1 PRHDT and CDR2 FYEKMQ (reference sequence). The CDR3 DNA reads TGTGCCAGCAGCTCCCGGGACGGATGGTACGAGCAGTACTTC. It encodes CASSSRDGWYEQYF.

The chain is built from TRBV7-6 and TRBJ2-2; D gene ambiguous. The CDR3 loop spans 15 amino acids. The germline gives CDR1 SGHVS, CDR2 FNYEAQ. Trimming removed 1 base at V and 4 bases at J, with 10 bases between. The CDR3 bases are TGTGCCAGCAGCTTAGAAGGTCTCCGCACCGGGGAGCTGTTTTTT. Encoded protein: CASSLEGLRTGELFF.

This sequence joins TRBV7-8 and TRBJ2-5; TRBD2 matches at 13 bases. In germline, CDR1 is SGHVS, CDR2 FQNEAQ. This CDR3 has 16 amino acids. Germline trimming cut 5 bases from V and 7 bases from J; bases unmatched to any gene: 10. The CDR3 DNA is TGTGCCAGCAGCGCGACTAGCGGGGGGCCCCTTGGGACCCAGTACTTC. Translation: CASSATSGGPLGTQYF.

J is TRBJ2-3 and V is TRBV27; no clear D gene. Trimming shortened V by 3 bases and J by 6 bases, and 7 bases separated the two germline ends. CDR1 MNHEY and CDR2 SMNVEV come from the germline V gene (reference sequence). The CDR3 is 12 residues long. This CDR3 is CASSFSGDTQYF. The CDR3 DNA reads TGTGCCAGCAGTTTTAGTGGCGATACGCAGTATTTT.

The rearrangement uses TRBV10-2 and TRBJ2-7, with 9 nucleotides matching TRBD1. The CDR3 covers 15 residues. The V gene end was trimmed by 0 bases and the J gene end by 3 bases; junction bases not matched to a gene: 3. Germline values: CDR1 WSHSY, CDR2 SAAADI. The CDR3 DNA is TGCGCCAGCAGTGAGTCGGGGACAGGGTTCTACGAGCAGTACTTC. Its protein product is CASSESGTGFYEQYF.

The chain recombines TRBV10-3 with TRBJ2-1, with TRBD2 matching over 12 bases. The V and J ends lost 7 bases and 5 bases, in that order; junction bases with no gene match: 3. This CDR3 comprises 14 residues. Germline CDR1 is ENHRY and CDR2 is SYGVKD. This chain's CDR3 is CAIKTSGGNNEQFF. The DNA for the CDR3 is TGTGCCATCAAAACTAGCGGGGGGAACAATGAGCAGTTCTTC.

The rearrangement uses TRBV7-9 and TRBJ2-5, with D hard to call. V lost 5 bases, J lost 1 base, and 11 bases lay in between. The germline V gene has CDR1 SEHNR and CDR2 FQNEAQ (reference sequence). The CDR3 consists of 14 residues. The CDR3 spells CASSHVTPQETQYF. CDR3 nucleotide sequence: TGTGCCAGCAGCCATGTTACGCCCCAAGAGACCCAGTACTTC.

V and J are TRBV27 and TRBJ2-1, with 8 bases fitting TRBD1. CDR3 length: 15 residues. The V and J ends lost 6 bases and 5 bases, in that order; junction bases with no gene match: 9. Germline CDR1 and CDR2: MNHEY and SMNVEV (reference sequence). The CDR3 coding sequence is TGTGCCAGCAGGCAGGGGGCATATAGGAACAATGAGCAGTTCTTC. The encoded protein is CASRQGAYRNNEQFF.